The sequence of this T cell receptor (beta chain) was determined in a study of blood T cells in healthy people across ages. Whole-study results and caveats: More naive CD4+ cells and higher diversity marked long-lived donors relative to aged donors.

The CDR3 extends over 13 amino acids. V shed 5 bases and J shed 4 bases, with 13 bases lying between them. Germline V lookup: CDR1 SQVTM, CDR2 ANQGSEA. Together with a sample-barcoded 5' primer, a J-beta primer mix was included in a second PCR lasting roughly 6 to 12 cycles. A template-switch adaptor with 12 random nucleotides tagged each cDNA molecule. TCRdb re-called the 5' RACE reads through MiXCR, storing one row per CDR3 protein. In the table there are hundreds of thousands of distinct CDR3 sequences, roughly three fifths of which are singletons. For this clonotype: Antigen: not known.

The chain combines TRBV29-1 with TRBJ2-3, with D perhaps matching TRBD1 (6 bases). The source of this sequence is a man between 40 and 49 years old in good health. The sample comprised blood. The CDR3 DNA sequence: TGCAGCGTTCTACGACAGGAGGCAGATACGCAGTATTTT. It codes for CSVLRQEADTQYF.